Listed below are T cell receptor beta chains from one sample, sequenced in a study of T cells after posttransplantation cyclophosphamide. Sequencing used immunoSEQ multiplex PCR; TCRdb keeps in-frame clones, though not all of them. The data show around 30,000 clones, roughly 89% seen once. Specimen: PBMCs. These receptors were taken from a man in his forties or fifties. The CDR3 runs from the conserved cysteine through the conserved F or W. Each record gives: D gene, V gene, clone size, J gene, CDR3 protein, CDR3 DNA. The D gene is left open where the match is weak. Clone sizes are given selectively: once, few, many, or a class where the clone is expanded.

D gene: TRBD2; V gene: TRBV7-2; clone size: NA; J gene: TRBJ2-4; CDR3 protein: CASSFGGVLNIQYF; CDR3 DNA: TGTGCCAGCAGCTTCGGGGGGGTTTTAAACATTCAGTACTTC
D gene: NA; V gene: TRBV7-2; clone size: NA; J gene: TRBJ2-5; CDR3 protein: CASSIRGGETQYF; CDR3 DNA: TGTGCCAGCAGCATTAGAGGGGGAGAGACCCAGTACTTC
D gene: NA; V gene: TRBV29-1; clone size: NA; J gene: TRBJ2-1; CDR3 protein: CSVQPGWYNEQFF; CDR3 DNA: TGCAGCGTTCAACCCGGGTGGTACAATGAGCAGTTCTTC
D gene: NA; V gene: TRBV2; clone size: NA; J gene: TRBJ2-2; CDR3 protein: CASSYLQGTGELFF; CDR3 DNA: TGTGCCAGCAGTTACCTACAGGGCACCGGGGAGCTGTTTTTT
D gene: NA; V gene: TRBV7-8; clone size: NA; J gene: TRBJ1-5; CDR3 protein: CASSLSVQPQHF; CDR3 DNA: TGTGCCAGCAGCTTATCAGTTCAGCCCCAGCATTTT
D gene: NA; V gene: TRBV30; clone size: NA; J gene: TRBJ1-4; CDR3 protein: CAWSPARAIRGEKLFF; CDR3 DNA: TGTGCCTGGAGCCCCGCGAGGGCCATCAGGGGTGAAAAACTGTTTTTT
D gene: NA; V gene: TRBV5-1; clone size: NA; J gene: TRBJ1-2; CDR3 protein: CASSLALTGSYGYTF; CDR3 DNA: TGCGCCAGCAGCTTGGCGCTTACAGGTTCCTATGGCTACACCTTC
D gene: TRBD1; V gene: TRBV25-1; clone size: NA; J gene: TRBJ1-3; CDR3 protein: CASSADRGSSGNTIYF; CDR3 DNA: TGTGCCAGCAGTGCGGACAGGGGAAGCTCTGGAAACACCATATATTTT
D gene: NA; V gene: TRBV19; clone size: NA; J gene: TRBJ1-5; CDR3 protein: CASSIIGNQPQHF; CDR3 DNA: TGTGCCAGTAGTATAATCGGGAATCAGCCCCAGCATTTT
D gene: TRBD1; V gene: TRBV5-1; clone size: NA; J gene: TRBJ1-4; CDR3 protein: CASSLGAGGVEKLFF; CDR3 DNA: TGCGCCAGCAGCTTGGGGGCAGGGGGCGTAGAAAAACTGTTTTTT
D gene: NA; V gene: TRBV27; clone size: NA; J gene: TRBJ2-1; CDR3 protein: CASGERQFF; CDR3 DNA: TGTGCCAGCGGGGAGAGACAGTTCTTC
D gene: TRBD2; V gene: TRBV10-1; clone size: NA; J gene: TRBJ2-3; CDR3 protein: CASSISSGGTDTQYF; CDR3 DNA: TGCGCCAGCAGCATCTCTAGCGGGGGCACAGATACGCAGTATTTT
D gene: TRBD2; V gene: TRBV28; clone size: few; J gene: TRBJ2-1; CDR3 protein: CAIFPGGTIDNEQFF; CDR3 DNA: TGTGCCATTTTCCCGGGGGGGACCATTGACAATGAGCAGTTCTTC
D gene: NA; V gene: TRBV20-1; clone size: NA; J gene: TRBJ1-4; CDR3 protein: CSALSYEKLFF; CDR3 DNA: TGCAGTGCCCTGAGCTATGAAAAACTGTTTTTT
D gene: NA; V gene: TRBV28; clone size: NA; J gene: TRBJ2-1; CDR3 protein: CASRGSYNEQFF; CDR3 DNA: TGTGCCAGCCGGGGTTCCTACAATGAGCAGTTCTTC
D gene: TRBD1; V gene: TRBV25-1; clone size: NA; J gene: TRBJ1-2; CDR3 protein: CASSDPSTGEVYGYTF; CDR3 DNA: TGTGCCAGCAGTGACCCCTCGACAGGGGAAGTCTATGGCTACACCTTC
D gene: TRBD1; V gene: TRBV5-6; clone size: NA; J gene: TRBJ2-5; CDR3 protein: CASSKGTEQETQYF; CDR3 DNA: TGTGCCAGCAGCAAAGGGACAGAACAAGAGACCCAGTACTTC
D gene: NA; V gene: TRBV14; clone size: once; J gene: TRBJ2-1; CDR3 protein: CASSQDFWAEDNEQFF; CDR3 DNA: TGTGCCAGCAGCCAAGATTTCTGGGCGGAGGACAATGAGCAGTTCTTC
D gene: TRBD1; V gene: TRBV9; clone size: NA; J gene: TRBJ2-1; CDR3 protein: CASSGQGGDEQFF; CDR3 DNA: TGTGCCAGCAGCGGACAGGGGGGGGATGAGCAGTTCTTC
D gene: NA; V gene: TRBV4-1; clone size: NA; J gene: TRBJ1-6; CDR3 protein: CASSQVGGSNNSPLHF; CDR3 DNA: TGCGCCAGCAGCCAAGTTGGGGGCAGTAATAATTCACCCCTCCACTTT
D gene: TRBD1; V gene: TRBV10-3; clone size: NA; J gene: TRBJ2-7; CDR3 protein: CAISESGGTGGGYEQYF; CDR3 DNA: TGTGCCATCAGTGAGTCTGGCGGGACAGGGGGCGGGTACGAGCAGTACTTC
D gene: TRBD1; V gene: TRBV27; clone size: NA; J gene: TRBJ2-6; CDR3 protein: CASSLWTGRGANVLTF; CDR3 DNA: TGTGCCAGCAGTTTATGGACAGGGCGAGGGGCCAACGTCCTGACTTTC
D gene: NA; V gene: TRBV11-1; clone size: NA; J gene: TRBJ1-3; CDR3 protein: CASSHYGISSGNTIYF; CDR3 DNA: TGTGCCAGCAGCCACTACGGCATCTCTTCGGGAAACACCATATATTTT
D gene: TRBD1; V gene: TRBV6-4; clone size: NA; J gene: TRBJ1-5; CDR3 protein: CAHIRDSLTQPQHF; CDR3 DNA: TGTGCCCATATAAGGGACAGCCTAACTCAGCCCCAGCATTTT
D gene: NA; V gene: TRBV25-1; clone size: NA; J gene: TRBJ2-3; CDR3 protein: CACRGPFTDTQYF; CDR3 DNA: TGTGCCTGTAGGGGTCCGTTCACAGATACGCAGTATTTT
D gene: TRBD2; V gene: TRBV6-6; clone size: NA; J gene: TRBJ2-1; CDR3 protein: CATLAYNEQFF; CDR3 DNA: TGTGCCACACTAGCGTACAATGAGCAGTTCTTC
D gene: TRBD2; V gene: TRBV9; clone size: NA; J gene: TRBJ2-3; CDR3 protein: CASSAGLGGTDTQYF; CDR3 DNA: TGTGCCAGCAGCGCCGGACTGGGGGGGACAGATACGCAGTATTTT
D gene: TRBD2; V gene: TRBV5-1; clone size: NA; J gene: TRBJ2-5; CDR3 protein: CASSWGLAGKRETQYF; CDR3 DNA: TGCGCCAGCAGCTGGGGACTAGCGGGGAAGCGGGAGACCCAGTACTTC
D gene: NA; V gene: TRBV5-4; clone size: NA; J gene: TRBJ1-4; CDR3 protein: CASSLPGLNEKLFF; CDR3 DNA: TGTGCCAGCAGCTTGCCCGGTCTTAATGAAAAACTGTTTTTT
D gene: NA; V gene: TRBV4-1; clone size: NA; J gene: TRBJ2-2; CDR3 protein: CASSQGPGQPRDGELFF; CDR3 DNA: TGCGCCAGCAGCCAAGGGCCGGGACAACCTAGGGACGGGGAGCTGTTTTTT
D gene: NA; V gene: TRBV10-3; clone size: few; J gene: TRBJ1-2; CDR3 protein: CAISDEAFYGYTF; CDR3 DNA: TGTGCCATCAGTGACGAGGCCTTCTATGGCTACACCTTC
D gene: NA; V gene: TRBV5-4; clone size: NA; J gene: TRBJ2-3; CDR3 protein: CASRFSGAGSSGTDTQYF; CDR3 DNA: TGTGCCAGCAGGTTTTCAGGGGCCGGGTCCTCCGGCACAGATACGCAGTATTTT
D gene: TRBD2; V gene: TRBV28; clone size: NA; J gene: TRBJ2-6; CDR3 protein: CASSRGTRVRSGANVLTF; CDR3 DNA: TGTGCCAGCAGCCGAGGGACTAGGGTACGTTCTGGGGCCAACGTCCTGACTTTC
D gene: TRBD1; V gene: TRBV19; clone size: NA; J gene: TRBJ1-2; CDR3 protein: CASSIGTGSDYGYTF; CDR3 DNA: TGTGCCAGTAGTATAGGGACAGGGAGCGACTATGGCTACACCTTC
D gene: TRBD1; V gene: TRBV10-3; clone size: NA; J gene: TRBJ2-1; CDR3 protein: CAIRDRGWGEQFF; CDR3 DNA: TGTGCCATCCGGGACAGGGGATGGGGTGAGCAGTTCTTC
D gene: TRBD1; V gene: TRBV7-3; clone size: NA; J gene: TRBJ1-1; CDR3 protein: CASSFARGHNTEAFF; CDR3 DNA: TGTGCCAGCAGCTTCGCTAGGGGGCACAACACTGAAGCTTTCTTT
D gene: TRBD1; V gene: TRBV7-3; clone size: NA; J gene: TRBJ2-5; CDR3 protein: CASSLTPTGAAQETQYF; CDR3 DNA: TGTGCCAGCAGCTTAACCCCGACAGGGGCCGCCCAAGAGACCCAGTACTTC
D gene: TRBD2; V gene: TRBV11-2; clone size: NA; J gene: TRBJ2-2; CDR3 protein: CASRSGLAGTGELFF; CDR3 DNA: TGTGCCAGCAGGAGTGGACTAGCCGGCACCGGGGAGCTGTTTTTT
D gene: TRBD1; V gene: TRBV10-3; clone size: few; J gene: TRBJ1-5; CDR3 protein: CAISGDRTSINQPQHF; CDR3 DNA: TGTGCCATCAGTGGGGACAGGACTTCTATCAATCAGCCCCAGCATTTT